This T cell receptor (beta chain) was captured by sequencing in a study of blood T cell repertoires in COVID-19. Turning to the study itself: From the United States, Italy and Spain came samples of acute and convalescent COVID-19. PBMCs, B-cell-depleted T cells, or T cells were the source of the cDNA or gDNA that made up the material.

In the original analysis: The assay estimated nucleated cells by amplifying reference gene primers. The table came from immunoSEQ multiplex PCR; TCRdb's copy has only in-frame clones and leaves some out. That table furnishes V, J and clone size, whereas the DNA furnished D and trimming. The repertoire has roughly 160,000 clones, approximately 86% of them found once; the top ten carry 0.99%. The CDR3 length is 11 residues. V lost 4 bases and J lost 11, with 11 bases in between. CDR1 is LGHNT and CDR2 is FRNRAP in the germline V gene. Sequencing used peripheral blood. The chain links TRBV12-5 to TRBJ1-1; no firm D call. The clonotype was recovered from a man aged 18 to 29 with acute or convalescent COVID-19. The CDR3 protein is CASGSASEAFF. The CDR3 DNA sequence: TGTGCTAGTGGTTCTGCGAGCGAGGCTTTCTTT.